This entry is about one T cell receptor (beta chain). The sample comes from a study of low-dose radiotherapy and immunotherapy resistance in tumors. With TRAV- and TRBV-specific primers, first-strand cDNA was made, covering the alpha and beta chains. It was with a constant-region primer and a V-primer adapter that TCRs were amplified over around 18 PCR cycles. TCRdb redid the calling of the reads with MiXCR, one entry per CDR3 protein. The top ten clones hold 11% of a sample with approximately 70,000 distinct CDR3 sequences, less than 40% of them seen once. Time point here: before trial treatment. Donors were given nivolumab, ipilimumab, aspirin, low-dose cyclophosphamide and low-dose radiotherapy. The ends lost 6 bases at V and 4 bases at J; junction bases unmatched: 7. The CDR3 totals 15 residues.

This TCR was recovered from a female donor with ovarian cancer. The V call is TRBV12-3 or TRBV12-4, the J call TRBJ2-1, with 9 bases matching TRBD1. The input for sequencing was PBMCs, taken before treatment. Here the CDR3 DNA reads TGTGCCAGCAGCAAAACAGGGGGCGATTACAATGAGCAGTTCTTC. This gives the protein CASSKTGGDYNEQFF.